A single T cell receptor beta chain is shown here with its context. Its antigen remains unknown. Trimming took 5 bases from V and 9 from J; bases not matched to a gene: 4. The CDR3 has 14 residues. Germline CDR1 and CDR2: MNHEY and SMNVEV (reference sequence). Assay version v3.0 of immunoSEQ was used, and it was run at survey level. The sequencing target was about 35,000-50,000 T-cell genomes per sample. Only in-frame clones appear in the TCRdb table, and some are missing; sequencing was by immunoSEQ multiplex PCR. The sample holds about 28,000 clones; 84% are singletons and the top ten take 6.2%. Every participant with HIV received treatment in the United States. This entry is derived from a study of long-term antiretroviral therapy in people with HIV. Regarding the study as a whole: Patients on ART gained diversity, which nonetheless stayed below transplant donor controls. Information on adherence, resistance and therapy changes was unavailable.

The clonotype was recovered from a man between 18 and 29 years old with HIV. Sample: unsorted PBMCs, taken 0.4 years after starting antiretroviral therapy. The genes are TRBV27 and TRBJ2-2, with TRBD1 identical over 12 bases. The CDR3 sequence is CASSIGTGGRELFF. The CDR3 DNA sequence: TGTGCCAGCAGTATCGGGACAGGGGGCCGGGAGCTGTTTTTT.